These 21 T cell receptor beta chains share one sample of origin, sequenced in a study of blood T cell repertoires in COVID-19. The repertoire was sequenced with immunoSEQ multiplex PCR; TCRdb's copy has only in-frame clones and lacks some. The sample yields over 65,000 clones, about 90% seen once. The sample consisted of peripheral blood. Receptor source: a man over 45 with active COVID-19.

CDR3 DNA: TGTGCCAGCAGCATGCGACGGACAGGGGGCGCCCCGTTGACTGAAGCTTTCTTT. Amino acid sequence: CASSMRRTGGAPLTEAFF. The chain couples TRBV21-1 to TRBJ1-1; TRBD1, the D gene given by the table, was not confirmed from the DNA. TRBV21-1 is classified as a pseudogene. The CDR3 runs to 18 residues.

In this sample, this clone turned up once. In nucleotides, the CDR3 is TGCGCCAGCAGCCCGACAGGGCCTGATCAGCCCCAGCATTTT. This translates into CASSPTGPDQPQHF. J is TRBJ1-5 and V is TRBV4-1, with 7 bases matching TRBD1. The CDR3 is 14 residues long. Looked up from germline, CDR1 is MGHRA and CDR2 is YSYEKL. The ends lost 4 bases at V and 5 bases at J; junction bases unmatched: 5.

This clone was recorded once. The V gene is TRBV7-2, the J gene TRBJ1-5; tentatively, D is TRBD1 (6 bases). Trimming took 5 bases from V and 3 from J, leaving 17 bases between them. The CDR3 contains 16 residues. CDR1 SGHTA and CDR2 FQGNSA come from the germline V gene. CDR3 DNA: TGTGCCAGCAGCCGCCTCGGGGGGGCAAACAATCAGCCCCAGCATTTT. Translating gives CASSRLGGANNQPQHF.

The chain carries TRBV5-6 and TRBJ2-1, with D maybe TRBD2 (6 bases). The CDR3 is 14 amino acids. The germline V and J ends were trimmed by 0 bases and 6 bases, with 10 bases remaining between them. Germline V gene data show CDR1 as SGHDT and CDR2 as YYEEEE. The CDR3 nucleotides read TGTGCCAGCAGCTTGGCCGGCGGGGTCAATGAGCAGTTCTTC. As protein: CASSLAGGVNEQFF.

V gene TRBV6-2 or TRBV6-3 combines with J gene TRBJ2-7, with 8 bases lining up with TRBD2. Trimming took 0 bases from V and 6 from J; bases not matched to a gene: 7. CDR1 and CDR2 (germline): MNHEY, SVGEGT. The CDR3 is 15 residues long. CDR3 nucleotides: TGTGCCAGCAGTTACTCGTTAGCGGGGTTGAGCGAGCAGTACTTC. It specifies CASSYSLAGLSEQYF.

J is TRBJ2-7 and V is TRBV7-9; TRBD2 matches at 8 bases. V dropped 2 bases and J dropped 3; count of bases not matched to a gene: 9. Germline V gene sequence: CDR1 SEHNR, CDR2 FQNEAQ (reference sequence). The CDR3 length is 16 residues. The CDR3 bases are TGTGCCAGCAGCTTAAGGCCGGGACTAGACAGCTACGAGCAGTACTTC. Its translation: CASSLRPGLDSYEQYF.

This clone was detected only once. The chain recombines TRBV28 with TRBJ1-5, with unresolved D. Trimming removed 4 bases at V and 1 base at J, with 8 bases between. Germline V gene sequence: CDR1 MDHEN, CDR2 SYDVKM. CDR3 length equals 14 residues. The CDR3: CASSSAMSNQPQHF. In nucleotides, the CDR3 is TGTGCCAGCAGTTCCGCGATGAGCAATCAGCCCCAGCATTTT.

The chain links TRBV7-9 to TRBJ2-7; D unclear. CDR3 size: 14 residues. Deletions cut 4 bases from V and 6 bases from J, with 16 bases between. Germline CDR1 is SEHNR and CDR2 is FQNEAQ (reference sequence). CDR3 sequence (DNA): TGTGCCAGCAGCTCACCGGGTCCCAAGTCCGAGCAGTACTTC. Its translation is CASSSPGPKSEQYF.

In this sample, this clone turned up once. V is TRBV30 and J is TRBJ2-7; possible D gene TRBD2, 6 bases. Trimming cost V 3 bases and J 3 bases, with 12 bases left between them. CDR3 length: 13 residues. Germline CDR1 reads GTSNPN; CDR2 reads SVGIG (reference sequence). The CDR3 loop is CAWSAGTFYEQYF. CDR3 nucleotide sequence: TGTGCCTGGAGCGCCGGGACTTTCTACGAGCAGTACTTC. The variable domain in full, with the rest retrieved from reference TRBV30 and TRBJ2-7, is SQTIHQWPATLVQPVGSPLSLECTVEGTSNPNLYWYRQAAGRGLQLLFYSVGIGQISSEVPQNLSASRPQDRQFILSSKKLLLSDSGFYLCAWSAGTFYEQYFGPGTRLTVT.

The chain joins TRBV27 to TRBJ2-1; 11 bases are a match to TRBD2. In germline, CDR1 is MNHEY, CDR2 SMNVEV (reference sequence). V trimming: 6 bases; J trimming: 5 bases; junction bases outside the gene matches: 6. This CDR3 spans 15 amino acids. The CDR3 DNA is TGTGCCAGCAGCCGAGGGACTAGCGGCAACAATGAGCAGTTCTTC. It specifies CASSRGTSGNNEQFF.

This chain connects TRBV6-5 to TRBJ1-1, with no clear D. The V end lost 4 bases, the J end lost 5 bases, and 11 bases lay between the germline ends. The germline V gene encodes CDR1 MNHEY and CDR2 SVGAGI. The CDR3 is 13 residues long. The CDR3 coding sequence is TGTGCCAGCAGTTCCCTTGCGGAAACTGAAGCTTTCTTT. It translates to CASSSLAETEAFF.

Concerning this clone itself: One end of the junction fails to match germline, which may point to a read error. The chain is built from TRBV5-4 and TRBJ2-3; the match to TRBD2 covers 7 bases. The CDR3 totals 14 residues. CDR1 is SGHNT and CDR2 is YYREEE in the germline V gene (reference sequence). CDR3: CASSSREYGTTRDF. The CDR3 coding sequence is TGTGCCAGCAGCTCCCGGGAGTATGGGACTACTCGGGATTTT.

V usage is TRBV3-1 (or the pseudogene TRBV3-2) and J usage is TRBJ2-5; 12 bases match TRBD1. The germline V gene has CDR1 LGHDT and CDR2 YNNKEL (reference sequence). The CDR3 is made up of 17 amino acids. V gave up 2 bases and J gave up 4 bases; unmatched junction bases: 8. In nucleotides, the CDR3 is TGTGCCAGCAGCCAATCACGGGGGACAGGGGGCCGAGAGACCCAGTACTTC. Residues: CASSQSRGTGGRETQYF.

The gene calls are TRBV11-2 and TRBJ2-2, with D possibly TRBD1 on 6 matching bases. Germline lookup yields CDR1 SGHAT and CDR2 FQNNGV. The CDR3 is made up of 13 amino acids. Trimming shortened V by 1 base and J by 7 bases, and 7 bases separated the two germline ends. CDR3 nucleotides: TGTGCCAGCAGCTTAGGGGGGCACGGGGAGCTGTTTTTT. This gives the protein CASSLGGHGELFF.

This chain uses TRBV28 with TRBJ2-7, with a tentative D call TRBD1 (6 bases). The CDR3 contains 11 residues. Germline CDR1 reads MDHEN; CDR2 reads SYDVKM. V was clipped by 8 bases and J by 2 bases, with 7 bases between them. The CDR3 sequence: CASGQPYEQYF. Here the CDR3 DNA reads TGTGCCAGCGGACAGCCCTACGAGCAGTACTTC.

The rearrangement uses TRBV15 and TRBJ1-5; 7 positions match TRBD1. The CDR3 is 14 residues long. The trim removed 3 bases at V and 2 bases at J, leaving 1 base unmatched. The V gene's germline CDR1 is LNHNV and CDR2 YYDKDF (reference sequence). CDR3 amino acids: CATSSDRGNQPQHF. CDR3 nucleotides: TGTGCCACCAGCAGTGACAGGGGCAATCAGCCCCAGCATTTT.

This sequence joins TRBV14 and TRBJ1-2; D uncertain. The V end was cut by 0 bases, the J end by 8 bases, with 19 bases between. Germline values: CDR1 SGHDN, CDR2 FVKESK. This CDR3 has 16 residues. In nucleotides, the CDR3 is TGTGCCAGCAGCCAAGATCGGGAAAGGTGGTATCGAGGCTACACCTTC. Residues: CASSQDRERWYRGYTF.

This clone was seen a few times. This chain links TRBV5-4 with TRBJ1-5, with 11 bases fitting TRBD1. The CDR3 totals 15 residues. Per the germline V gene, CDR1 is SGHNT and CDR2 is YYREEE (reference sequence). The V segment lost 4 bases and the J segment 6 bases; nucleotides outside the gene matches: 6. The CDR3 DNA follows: TGTGCCAGCAGCGAAGGACAGGGGGCTTCTCAGCCCCAGCATTTT. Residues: CASSEGQGASQPQHF.

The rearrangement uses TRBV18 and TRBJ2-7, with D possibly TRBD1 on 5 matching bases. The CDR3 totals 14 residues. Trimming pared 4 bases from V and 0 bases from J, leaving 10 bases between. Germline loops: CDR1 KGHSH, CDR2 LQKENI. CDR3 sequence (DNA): TGTGCCAGCTCACTAGGACATCACTCCTACGAGCAGTACTTC. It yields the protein CASSLGHHSYEQYF. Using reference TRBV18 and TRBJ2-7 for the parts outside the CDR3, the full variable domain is NAGVMQNPRHLVRRRGQEARLRCSPMKGHSHVYWYRQLPEEGLKFMVYLQKENIIDESGMPKERFSAEFPKEGPSILRIQQVVRGDSAAYFCASSLGHHSYEQYFGPGTRLTVT.

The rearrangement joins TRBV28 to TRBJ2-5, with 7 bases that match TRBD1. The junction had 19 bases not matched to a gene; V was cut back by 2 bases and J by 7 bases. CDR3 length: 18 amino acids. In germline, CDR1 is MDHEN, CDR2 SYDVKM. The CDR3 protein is CASSLGLGGPARSGTQYF. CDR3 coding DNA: TGTGCCAGCAGTTTAGGGCTAGGGGGCCCGGCCCGCTCGGGGACCCAGTACTTC. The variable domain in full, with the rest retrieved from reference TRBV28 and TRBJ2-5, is DVKVTQSSRYLVKRTGEKVFLECVQDMDHENMFWYRQDPGLGLRLIYFSYDVKMKEKGDIPEGYSVSREKKERFSLILESASTNQTSMYLCASSLGLGGPARSGTQYFGPGTRLLVL.

DNA of the CDR3: TGTGCCAGCACCCGGGAGGAGAAAAACATTCAGTACTTC. It is translated as CASTREEKNIQYF. The gene calls are TRBV2 and TRBJ2-4; TRBD2 matches 7 bases. This CDR3 has 13 residues. Germline V gene lookup returns CDR1 SNHLY and CDR2 FYNNEI. The junction had 4 bases not matched to a gene; V was cut back by 7 bases and J by 4 bases.